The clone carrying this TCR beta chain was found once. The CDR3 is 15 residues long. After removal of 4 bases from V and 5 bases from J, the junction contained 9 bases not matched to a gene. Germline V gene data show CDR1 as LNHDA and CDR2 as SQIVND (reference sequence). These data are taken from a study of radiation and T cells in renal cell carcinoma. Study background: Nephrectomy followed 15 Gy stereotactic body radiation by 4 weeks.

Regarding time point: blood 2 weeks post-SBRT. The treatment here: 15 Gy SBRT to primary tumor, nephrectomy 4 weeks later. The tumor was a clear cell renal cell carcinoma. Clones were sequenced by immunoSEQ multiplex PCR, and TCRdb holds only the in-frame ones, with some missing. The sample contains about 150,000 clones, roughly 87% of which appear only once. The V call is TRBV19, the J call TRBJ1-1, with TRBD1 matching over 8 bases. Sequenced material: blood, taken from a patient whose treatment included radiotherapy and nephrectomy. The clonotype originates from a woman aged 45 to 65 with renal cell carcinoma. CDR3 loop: CASSTITGGKTEAFF. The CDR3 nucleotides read TGTGCCAGTAGTACCATCACAGGGGGTAAGACTGAAGCTTTCTTT.